The clone carrying this T cell receptor beta chain appeared once. The data were taken from a study of radiotherapy plus CTLA-4 blockade in lung cancer. This CDR3 contains 14 residues. CDR1 is SEHNR and CDR2 is FQNEAQ in the germline V gene (reference sequence). V was clipped by 5 bases and J by 6 bases; unmatched bases: 9. Only in-frame clones appear in the TCRdb table, and some are missing; sequencing was by immunoSEQ multiplex PCR. Among tens of thousands of clones listed, about 88% were seen once. The chain carries TRBV7-9 and TRBJ2-7, with TRBD1 matching 8 bases. This receptor was obtained from a human donor with non-small cell lung cancer whose response to radiotherapy plus ipilimumab could not be evaluated. The sequenced sample was peripheral blood, obtained from a patient treated with radiotherapy plus ipilimumab. As DNA, the CDR3 is TGTGCCAGCAGCCCAGGACAGGGAGGCGGCGAGCAGTACTTC. Encoded protein: CASSPGQGGGEQYF.